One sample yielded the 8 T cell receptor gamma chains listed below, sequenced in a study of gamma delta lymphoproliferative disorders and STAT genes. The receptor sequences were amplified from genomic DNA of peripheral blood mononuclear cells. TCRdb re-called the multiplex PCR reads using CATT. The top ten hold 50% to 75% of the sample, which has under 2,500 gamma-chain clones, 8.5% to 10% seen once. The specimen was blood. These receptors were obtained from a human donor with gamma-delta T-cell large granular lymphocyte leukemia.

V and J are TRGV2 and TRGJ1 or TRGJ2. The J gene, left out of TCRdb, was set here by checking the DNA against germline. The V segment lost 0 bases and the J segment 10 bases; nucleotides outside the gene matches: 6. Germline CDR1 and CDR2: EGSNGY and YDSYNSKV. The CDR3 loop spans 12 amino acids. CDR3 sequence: CATWDGREKKLF. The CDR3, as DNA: TGTGCCACCTGGGACGGGCGTGAAAAGAAACTCTTT.

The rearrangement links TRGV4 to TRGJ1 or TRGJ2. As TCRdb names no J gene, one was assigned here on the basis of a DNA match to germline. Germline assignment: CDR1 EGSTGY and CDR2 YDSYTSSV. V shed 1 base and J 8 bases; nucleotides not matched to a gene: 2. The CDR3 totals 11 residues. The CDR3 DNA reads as TGTGCCACCTGGGATGGTGATAAGAAACTCTTT. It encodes CATWDGDKKLF.

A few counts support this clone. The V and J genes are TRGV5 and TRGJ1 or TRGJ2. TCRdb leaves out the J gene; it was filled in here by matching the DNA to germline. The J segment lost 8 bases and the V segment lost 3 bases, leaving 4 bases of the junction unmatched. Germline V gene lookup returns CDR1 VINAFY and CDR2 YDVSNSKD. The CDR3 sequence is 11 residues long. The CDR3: CATWDGDKKLF. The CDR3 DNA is TGTGCCACCTGGGACGGGGATAAGAAACTCTTT.

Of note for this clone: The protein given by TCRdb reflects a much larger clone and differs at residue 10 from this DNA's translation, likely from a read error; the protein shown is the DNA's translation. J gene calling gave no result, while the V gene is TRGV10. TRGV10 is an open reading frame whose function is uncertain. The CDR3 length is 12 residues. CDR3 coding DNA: TGTGCTGCGTGGGCTAAGTCGGATAAGAATCTCTTT. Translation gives CAAWAKSDKNLF.

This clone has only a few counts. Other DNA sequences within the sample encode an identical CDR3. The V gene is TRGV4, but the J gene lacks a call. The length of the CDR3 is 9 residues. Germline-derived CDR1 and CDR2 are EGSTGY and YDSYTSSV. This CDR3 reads CATWDPRLF. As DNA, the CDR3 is TGTGCCACCTGGGATCCTCGGCTCTTT.

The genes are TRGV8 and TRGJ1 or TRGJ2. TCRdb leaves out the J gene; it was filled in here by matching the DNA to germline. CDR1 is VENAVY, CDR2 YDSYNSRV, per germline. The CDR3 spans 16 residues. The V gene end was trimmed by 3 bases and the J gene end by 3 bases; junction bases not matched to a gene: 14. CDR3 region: CATWDYSEEFYYKKLF. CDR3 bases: TGTGCCACCTGGGATTACTCAGAGGAGTTTTATTATAAGAAACTCTTT.

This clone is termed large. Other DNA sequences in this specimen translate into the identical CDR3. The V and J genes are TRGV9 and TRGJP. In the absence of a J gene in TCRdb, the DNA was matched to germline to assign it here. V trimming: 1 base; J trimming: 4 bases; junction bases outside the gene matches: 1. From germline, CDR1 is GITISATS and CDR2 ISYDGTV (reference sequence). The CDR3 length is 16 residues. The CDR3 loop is CALWEVQELGKKIKVF. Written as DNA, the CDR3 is TGTGCCTTGTGGGAGGTCCAAGAGTTGGGCAAAAAAATCAAGGTATTT.

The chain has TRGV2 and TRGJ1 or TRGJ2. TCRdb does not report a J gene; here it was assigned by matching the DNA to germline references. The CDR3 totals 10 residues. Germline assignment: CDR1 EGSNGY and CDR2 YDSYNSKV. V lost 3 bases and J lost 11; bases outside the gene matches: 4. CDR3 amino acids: CATWDLEKLF. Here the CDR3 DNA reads TGTGCCACCTGGGACCTGGAGAAACTCTTT.